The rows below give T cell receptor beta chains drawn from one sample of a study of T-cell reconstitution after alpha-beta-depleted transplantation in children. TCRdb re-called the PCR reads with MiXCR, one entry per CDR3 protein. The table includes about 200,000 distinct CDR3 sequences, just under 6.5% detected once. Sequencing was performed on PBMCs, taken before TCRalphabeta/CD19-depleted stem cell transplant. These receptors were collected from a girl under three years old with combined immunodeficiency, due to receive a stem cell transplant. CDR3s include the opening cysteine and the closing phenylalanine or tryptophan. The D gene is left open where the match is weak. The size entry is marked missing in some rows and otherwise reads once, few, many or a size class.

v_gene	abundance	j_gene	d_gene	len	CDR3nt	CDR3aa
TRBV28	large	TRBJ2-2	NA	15	TGTGCCAGCAGTTTTAGTAGCCTGAACACCGGGGAGCTGTTTTTT	CASSFSSLNTGELFF
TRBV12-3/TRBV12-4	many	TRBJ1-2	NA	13	TGTGCCAGCAGTTTAAGTAGCAACTATGGCTACACCTTC	CASSLSSNYGYTF
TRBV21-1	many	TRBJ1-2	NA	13	TGTGCCAGCATCTCCGACAGGGGGCTTGGCTACACCTTC	CASISDRGLGYTF
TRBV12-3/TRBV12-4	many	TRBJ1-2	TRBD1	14	TGTGCCAGCACCGAGACAGGGGCGGACTATGGCTACACCTTC	CASTETGADYGYTF
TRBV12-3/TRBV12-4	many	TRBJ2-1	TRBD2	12	TGTGCCAGCAGGTACGGGGGGTATGAGCAGTTCTTC	CASRYGGYEQFF
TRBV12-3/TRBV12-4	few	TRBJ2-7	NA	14	TGTGCCAGCAGTTTTGAATCAGGGTACTACGAGCAGTACTTC	CASSFESGYYEQYF
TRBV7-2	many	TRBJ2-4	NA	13	TGTGCCAGCAGCTTCGCACAGGGAAACATTCAGTACTTC	CASSFAQGNIQYF
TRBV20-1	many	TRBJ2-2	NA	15	TGCAGTGCTAGCAAAGCGGAGAAGGACACCGGGGAGCTGTTTTTT	CSASKAEKDTGELFF
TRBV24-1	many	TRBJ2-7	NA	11	TGTGCCATAGGTCCAACCTACGAGCAGTACTTC	CAIGPTYEQYF
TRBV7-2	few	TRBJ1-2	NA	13	TGTGCCAGCAGCTTAGCAGGGGCCCTTGGCTACACCTTC	CASSLAGALGYTF
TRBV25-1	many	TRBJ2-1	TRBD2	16	TGTGCCAGCTCCCCTCCGGGACTAGGGGCCTACAATGAGCAGTTCTTC	CASSPPGLGAYNEQFF
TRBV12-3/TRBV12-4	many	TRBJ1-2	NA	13	TGTGCCAGCAGTTCAGGGCTCCCCTATGGCTACACCTTC	CASSSGLPYGYTF
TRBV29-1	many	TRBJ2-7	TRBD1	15	TGCAGCGTTGAGGATACCGGGACAGAGACATACGAGCAGTACTTC	CSVEDTGTETYEQYF
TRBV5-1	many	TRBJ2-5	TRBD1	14	TGCGCCAGCCAATCCGGGACAGACCAAGAGACCCAGTACTTC	CASQSGTDQETQYF
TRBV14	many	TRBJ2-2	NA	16	TGTGCCAGCAGCCAGTGGCTCCTCGGGAACACCGGGGAGCTGTTTTTT	CASSQWLLGNTGELFF
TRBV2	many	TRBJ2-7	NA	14	TGTGCCAGCATTTGGGGGACCAGCTCCTACGAGCAGTACTTC	CASIWGTSSYEQYF
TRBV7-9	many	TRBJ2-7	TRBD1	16	TGTGCCAGCAGCTCCGACCCCGGGACAGACGACTACGAGCAGTACTTC	CASSSDPGTDDYEQYF
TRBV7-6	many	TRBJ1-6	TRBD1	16	TGTGCCAGCAGCCCTAGACAGGGGTCAGTGAATTCACCCCTCCACTTT	CASSPRQGSVNSPLHF
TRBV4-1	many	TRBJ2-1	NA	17	TGCGCCAGCAGCTACCGAAGGACGGACAGCTCCTACAATGAGCAGTTCTTC	CASSYRRTDSSYNEQFF
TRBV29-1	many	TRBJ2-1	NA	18	TGCAGCGTTCAACCTACGGAGAACTCAGGGGGGTTCTACAATGAGCAGTTCTTC	CSVQPTENSGGFYNEQFF
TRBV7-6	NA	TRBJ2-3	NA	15	TGTGCCAGCAGCTCCTTCGCTTCTAGCACAGATACGCAGTATTTT	CASSSFASSTDTQYF
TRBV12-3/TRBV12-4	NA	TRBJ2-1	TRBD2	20	TGTGCCAGCAGGGGGGGAACGGGACTAGCGGGGGGGCTGCGAGAGGATGAGCAGTTCTTC	CASRGGTGLAGGLREDEQFF
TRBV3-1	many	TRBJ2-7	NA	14	TGTGCCAGCAGCCAAGAAGGGGCGGTCTACGAGCAGTACTTC	CASSQEGAVYEQYF
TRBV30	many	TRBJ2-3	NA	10	TGTGCCTGGAGTGGGGGTACGCAGTATTTT	CAWSGGTQYF
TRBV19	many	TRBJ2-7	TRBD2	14	TGTGCCAGTAGTCCTAGCGGGGGGGCTCTCAACCGGTACTTC	CASSPSGGALNRYF
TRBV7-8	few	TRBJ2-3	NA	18	TGTGCCAGCAGCTTAGGGCCTCAGGGCGGTGGGGACACAGATACGCAGTATTTT	CASSLGPQGGGDTDTQYF
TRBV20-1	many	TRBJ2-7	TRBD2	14	TGCAGTGCTCGACTAGCGGGGGAATACTACGAGCAGTACTTC	CSARLAGEYYEQYF
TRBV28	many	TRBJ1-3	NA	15	TGTGCCAGCAGTTTATGGCTTAGCTCTGGAAACACCATATATTTT	CASSLWLSSGNTIYF
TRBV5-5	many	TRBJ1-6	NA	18	TGTGCCAGCAGCCTGGACACTCGTTCGGCCTCCTATAATTCACCCCTCCACTTT	CASSLDTRSASYNSPLHF
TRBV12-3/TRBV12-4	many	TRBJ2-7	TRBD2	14	TGTGCCAGCACCCCGGGACTAGCAGAGTACGAGCAGTACTTC	CASTPGLAEYEQYF
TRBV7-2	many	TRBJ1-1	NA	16	TGTGCCAGCAGCTTAGAGAGGCCGTGGAGGGACACTGAAGCTTTCTTT	CASSLERPWRDTEAFF
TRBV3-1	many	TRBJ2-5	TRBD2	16	TGTGCCAGCAGCCAAGATGCGGGGGGTAAAGGTGAGACCCAGTACTTC	CASSQDAGGKGETQYF
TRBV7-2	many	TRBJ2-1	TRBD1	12	TGTGCCAGCACCCCCCCGGACAGGGGGCAGTTCTTC	CASTPPDRGQFF
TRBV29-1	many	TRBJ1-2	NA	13	TGCAGCGTTGAATTGGATGCGGGACCAGAATACACCTTC	CSVELDAGPEYTF
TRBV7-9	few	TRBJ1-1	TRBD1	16	TGTGCCAGCAGCTTAGAGGGGGCAGGGGTGAACACTGAAGCTTTCTTT	CASSLEGAGVNTEAFF
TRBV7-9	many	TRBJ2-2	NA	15	TGTGCCAGCAGAGAATCGGCAGCCAACACCGGGGAGCTGTTTTTT	CASRESAANTGELFF
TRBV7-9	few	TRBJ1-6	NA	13	TGTGCCAGCAGCTTAGAGGTGAACTCACCCCTCCACTTT	CASSLEVNSPLHF
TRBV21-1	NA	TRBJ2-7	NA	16	TGTGCCAGCAGCAACGAAAAGCGGGAGAGCTCCTACGAGCAGTACTTC	CASSNEKRESSYEQYF
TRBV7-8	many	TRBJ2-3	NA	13	TGTGCCAGCAGCCCGCTTCGCACAGATACGCAGTATTTT	CASSPLRTDTQYF
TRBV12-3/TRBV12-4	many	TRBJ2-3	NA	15	TGTGCCAGCAGTTCCGGCACACCTTACTCAGATACGCAGTATTTT	CASSSGTPYSDTQYF
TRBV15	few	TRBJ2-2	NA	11	TGTGCCACCAGCAGATTCGGGGAGCTGTTTTTT	CATSRFGELFF
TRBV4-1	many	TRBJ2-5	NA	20	TGCGCCAGCAGCCAGTTCCCTGGCGGGGGCAGGTATGGGATTGAGGAGACCCAGTACTTC	CASSQFPGGGRYGIEETQYF
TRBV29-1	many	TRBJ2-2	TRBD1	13	TGCAGCGTCCGGGACAGGTTCACCGGGGAGCTGTTTTTT	CSVRDRFTGELFF
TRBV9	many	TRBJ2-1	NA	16	TGTGCCAGCAGCGCCTCAGCATCGCCTTGGGCCAATGAGCAGTTCTTC	CASSASASPWANEQFF
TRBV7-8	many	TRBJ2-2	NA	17	TGTGCCAGCAGCTTAGCTCAGCCGGGACTCAACACCGGGGAGCTGTTTTTT	CASSLAQPGLNTGELFF
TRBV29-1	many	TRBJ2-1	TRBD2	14	TGCAGCGGGACTAGCGGGGAGACCTACAATGAGCAGTTCTTC	CSGTSGETYNEQFF
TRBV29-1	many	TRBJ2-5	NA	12	TGCAGCGTTCGGACAGCCAAGGGACCCCAGTACTTC	CSVRTAKGPQYF
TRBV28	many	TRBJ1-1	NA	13	TGTGCCAGCAAGGTACAGGGTAGGACTGAAGCTTTCTTT	CASKVQGRTEAFF
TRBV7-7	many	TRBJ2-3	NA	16	TGTGCCAGCAGCTTAAGGGGCAGCACTAGCACAGATACGCAGTATTTT	CASSLRGSTSTDTQYF
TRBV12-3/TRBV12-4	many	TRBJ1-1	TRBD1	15	TGTGCCAGCAGTTTCACAATAGGGGGCGGGGGAAAAGCTTTCTTT	CASSFTIGGGGKAFF
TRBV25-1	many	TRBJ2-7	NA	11	TGTGCCAGCAGAATGGTTTCCGAGCAGTACTTC	CASRMVSEQYF
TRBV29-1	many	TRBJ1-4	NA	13	TGCAGCGTTGAAGATAGGTCCGCGGAAAAACTGTTTTTT	CSVEDRSAEKLFF
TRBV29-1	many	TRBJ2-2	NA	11	TGCAGCGTTGATTTGGGCGGGGAGCTGTTTTTT	CSVDLGGELFF
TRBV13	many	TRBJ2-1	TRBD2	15	TGTGCCAGCAGCGTTCTCGGGACTAGCCGTCATGAGCAGTTCTTC	CASSVLGTSRHEQFF
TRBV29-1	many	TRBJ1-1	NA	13	TGCAGCGCGCAGGACAGATTTAACACTGAAGCTTTCTTT	CSAQDRFNTEAFF
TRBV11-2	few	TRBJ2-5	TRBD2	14	TGTGCCAGCAGCCCCTCCGGGAGGGCAGAGACCCAGTACTTC	CASSPSGRAETQYF
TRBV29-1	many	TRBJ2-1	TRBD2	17	TGCAGCGTTGACCCCTTACTAGCGGGGAACCTATACAATGAGCAGTTCTTC	CSVDPLLAGNLYNEQFF
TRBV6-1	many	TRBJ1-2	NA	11	TGTGCCAGCAGTGAGAACTATGGCTACACCTTC	CASSENYGYTF